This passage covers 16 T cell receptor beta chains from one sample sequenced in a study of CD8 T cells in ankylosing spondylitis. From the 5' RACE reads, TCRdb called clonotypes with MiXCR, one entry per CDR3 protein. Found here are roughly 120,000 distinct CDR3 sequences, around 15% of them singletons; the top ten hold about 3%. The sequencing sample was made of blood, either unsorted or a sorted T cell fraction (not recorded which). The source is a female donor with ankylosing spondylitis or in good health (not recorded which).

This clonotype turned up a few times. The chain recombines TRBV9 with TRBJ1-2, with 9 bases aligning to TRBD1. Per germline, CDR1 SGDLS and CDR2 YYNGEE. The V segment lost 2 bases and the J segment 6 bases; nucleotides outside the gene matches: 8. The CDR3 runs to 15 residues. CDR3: CASSVDRTGVNGYTF. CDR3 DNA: TGTGCCAGCAGCGTCGATCGGACAGGGGTTAATGGCTACACCTTC.

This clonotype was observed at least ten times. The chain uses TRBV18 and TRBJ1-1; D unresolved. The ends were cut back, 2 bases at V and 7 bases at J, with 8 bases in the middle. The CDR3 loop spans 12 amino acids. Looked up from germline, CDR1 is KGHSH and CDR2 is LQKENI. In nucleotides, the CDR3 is TGTGCCAGCTCACCAGTAGGCAATGAAGCTTTCTTT. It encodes CASSPVGNEAFF. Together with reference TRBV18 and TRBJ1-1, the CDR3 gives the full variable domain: NAGVMQNPRHLVRRRGQEARLRCSPMKGHSHVYWYRQLPEEGLKFMVYLQKENIIDESGMPKERFSAEFPKEGPSILRIQQVVRGDSAAYFCASSPVGNEAFFGQGTRLTVV.

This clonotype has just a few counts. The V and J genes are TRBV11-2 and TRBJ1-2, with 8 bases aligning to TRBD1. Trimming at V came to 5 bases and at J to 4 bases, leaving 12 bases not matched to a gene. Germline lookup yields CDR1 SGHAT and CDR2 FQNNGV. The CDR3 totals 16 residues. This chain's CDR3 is CASSPRPGGLVYGYTF. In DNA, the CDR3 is TGTGCCAGCAGCCCCCGACCAGGGGGCCTCGTCTATGGCTACACCTTC.

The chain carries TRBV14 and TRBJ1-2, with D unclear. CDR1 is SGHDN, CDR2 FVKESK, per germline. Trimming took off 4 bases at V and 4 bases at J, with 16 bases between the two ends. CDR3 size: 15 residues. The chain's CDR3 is CASSPVAIVSYGYTF. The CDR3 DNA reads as TGTGCCAGCAGCCCGGTAGCCATAGTTAGCTATGGCTACACCTTC.

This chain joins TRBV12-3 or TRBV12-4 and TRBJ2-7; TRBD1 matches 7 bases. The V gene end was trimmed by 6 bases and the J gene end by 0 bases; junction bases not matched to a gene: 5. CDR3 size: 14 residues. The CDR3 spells CASRLAGGSYEQYF. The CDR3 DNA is TGTGCCAGCAGATTGGCAGGGGGCTCCTACGAGCAGTACTTC.

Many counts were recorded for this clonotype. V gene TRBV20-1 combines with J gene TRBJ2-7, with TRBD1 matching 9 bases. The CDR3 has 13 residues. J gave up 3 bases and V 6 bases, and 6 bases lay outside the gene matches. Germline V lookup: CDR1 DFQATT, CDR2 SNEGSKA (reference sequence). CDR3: CSAAGQGGYEQYF. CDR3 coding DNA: TGCAGTGCGGCGGGACAGGGAGGCTACGAGCAGTACTTC.

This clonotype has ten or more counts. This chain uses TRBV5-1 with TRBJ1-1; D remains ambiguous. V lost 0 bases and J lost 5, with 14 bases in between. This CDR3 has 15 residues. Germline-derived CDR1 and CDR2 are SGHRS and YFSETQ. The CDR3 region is CASSLAGKGWTEAFF. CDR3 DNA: TGCGCCAGCAGCTTGGCCGGGAAGGGTTGGACTGAAGCTTTCTTT.

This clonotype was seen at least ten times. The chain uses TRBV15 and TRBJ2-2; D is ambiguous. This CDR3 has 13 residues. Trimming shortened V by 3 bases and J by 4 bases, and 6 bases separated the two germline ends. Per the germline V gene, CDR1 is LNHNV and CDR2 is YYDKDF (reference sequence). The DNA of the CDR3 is TGTGCCACCAGCAGTCTCTCCACCGGGGAGCTGTTTTTT. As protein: CATSSLSTGELFF.

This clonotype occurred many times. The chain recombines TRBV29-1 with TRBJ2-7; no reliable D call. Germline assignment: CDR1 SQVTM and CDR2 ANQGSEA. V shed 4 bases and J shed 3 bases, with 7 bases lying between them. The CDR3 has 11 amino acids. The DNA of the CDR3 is TGCAGCGTTGTCGAATACTACGAGCAGTACTTC. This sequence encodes CSVVEYYEQYF.

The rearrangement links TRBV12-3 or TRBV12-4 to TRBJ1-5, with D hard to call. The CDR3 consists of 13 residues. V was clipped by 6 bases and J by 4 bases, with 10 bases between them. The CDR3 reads CASSYVRNQPQHF. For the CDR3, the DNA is TGTGCCAGCAGCTACGTTAGAAATCAGCCCCAGCATTTT.

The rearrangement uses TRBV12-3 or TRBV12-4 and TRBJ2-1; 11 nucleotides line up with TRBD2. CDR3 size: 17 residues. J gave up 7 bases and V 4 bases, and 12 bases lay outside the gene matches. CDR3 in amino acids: CASSSGGSGRARNEQFF. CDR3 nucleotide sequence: TGTGCCAGCAGTTCGGGAGGTAGCGGGAGGGCGAGAAATGAGCAGTTCTTC.

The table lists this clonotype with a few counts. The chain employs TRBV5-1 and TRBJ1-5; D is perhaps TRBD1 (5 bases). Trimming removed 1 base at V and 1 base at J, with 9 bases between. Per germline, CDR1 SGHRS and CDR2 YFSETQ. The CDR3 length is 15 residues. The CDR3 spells CASSLQGLSNQPQHF. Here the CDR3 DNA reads TGCGCCAGCAGCTTGCAGGGCTTGAGCAATCAGCCCCAGCATTTT.

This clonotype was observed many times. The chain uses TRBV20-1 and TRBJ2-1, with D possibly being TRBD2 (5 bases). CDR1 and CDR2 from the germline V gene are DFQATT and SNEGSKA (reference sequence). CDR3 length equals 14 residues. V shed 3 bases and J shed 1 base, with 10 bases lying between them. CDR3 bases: TGCAGTGCTAGCAGCGGTAGATCCTACAATGAGCAGTTCTTC. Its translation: CSASSGRSYNEQFF.

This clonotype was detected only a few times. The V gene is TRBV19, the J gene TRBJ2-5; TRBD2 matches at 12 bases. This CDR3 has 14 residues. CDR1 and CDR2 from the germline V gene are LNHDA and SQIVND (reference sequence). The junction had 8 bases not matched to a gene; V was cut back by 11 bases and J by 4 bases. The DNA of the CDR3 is TGTGCCTCCCGGACTAGCGGGAAAGGAGAGACCCAGTACTTC. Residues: CASRTSGKGETQYF.

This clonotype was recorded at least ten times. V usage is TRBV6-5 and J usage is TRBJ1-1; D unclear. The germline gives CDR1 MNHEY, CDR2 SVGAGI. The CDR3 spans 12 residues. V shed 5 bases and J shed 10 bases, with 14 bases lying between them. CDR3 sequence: CASSDQRVGAFF. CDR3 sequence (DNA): TGTGCCAGCAGTGACCAGCGCGTTGGAGCTTTCTTT.

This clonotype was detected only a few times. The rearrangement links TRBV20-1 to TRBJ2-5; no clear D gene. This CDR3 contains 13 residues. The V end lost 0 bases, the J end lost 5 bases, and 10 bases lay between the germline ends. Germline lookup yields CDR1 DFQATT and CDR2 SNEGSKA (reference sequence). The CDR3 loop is CSARDPAGETQYF. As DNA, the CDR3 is TGCAGTGCTAGAGACCCCGCCGGCGAGACCCAGTACTTC.